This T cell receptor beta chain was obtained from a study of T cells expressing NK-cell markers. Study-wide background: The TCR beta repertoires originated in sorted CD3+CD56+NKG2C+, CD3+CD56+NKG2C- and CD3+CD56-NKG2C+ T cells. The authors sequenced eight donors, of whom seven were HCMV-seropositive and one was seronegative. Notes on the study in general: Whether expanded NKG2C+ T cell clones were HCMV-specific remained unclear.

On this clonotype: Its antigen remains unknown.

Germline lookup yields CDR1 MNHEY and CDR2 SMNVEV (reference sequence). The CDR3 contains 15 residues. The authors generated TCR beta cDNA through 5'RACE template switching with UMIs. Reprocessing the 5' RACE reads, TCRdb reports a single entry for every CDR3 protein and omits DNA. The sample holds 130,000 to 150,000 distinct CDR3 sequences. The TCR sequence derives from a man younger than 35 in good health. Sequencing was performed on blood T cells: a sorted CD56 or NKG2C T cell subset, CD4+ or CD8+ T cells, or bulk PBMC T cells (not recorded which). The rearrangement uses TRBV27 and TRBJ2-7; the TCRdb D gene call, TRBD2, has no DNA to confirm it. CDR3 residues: CASRIAGAGDYEQYF.